A single T cell receptor beta chain is shown here with its context. Its antigen specificity is not known. No much larger clone is present one base from it, and per-base qualities are unavailable. This sample stems from a study of cytomegalovirus exposure and HLA in healthy donors (dated by TCRdb to 2017 to 2019). Study-wide context: In an earlier analysis of approximately 640 of the donors, around 290 Gb of sequence data and 95 million to 130 million unique TCR beta sequences from 150 million to 200 million T cells were reported. An early release covering around 630 HLA-typed donors comprised about 290 gigabases of sequencing data and about 90 million unique TCR sequences. Of the approximately 400 genotyped donors, about 80% fell in the genetic ancestry cluster associated with self-reported Caucasian donors. The study aimed to test whether signatures of past pathogen exposure could be identified by cataloging public T cell receptors. The T cell repertoires of some 700 subjects were profiled by immunosequencing and related to cytomegalovirus serostatus. In addition to the first cohort of 500 to 850 subjects, a separate validation cohort of 100 to 150 different subjects was used. To predict cytomegalovirus infection status, the study brought together high-throughput TCR immunosequencing, statistical association of individual TCRs with disease status, and machine learning. A later analysis re-analyzed previously published TCR beta repertoires from roughly 630 donors and added high-resolution HLA genotyping to study TCR occurrence patterns. In the later analysis, no new phenotypic data were used to find candidate immune exposures; instead, reliance was placed on TCR beta sequences and their occurrence across donors. In an earlier analysis of over 550 of the donors, high-throughput TCR beta sequencing was used to judge whether each TCR beta V gene segment behaved as functional or pseudogenic. Donor age, sex, ethnicity and CMV serostatus were compiled alongside the repertoire data. Genome-wide SNP genotypes for about 65% of the 666 donors were used in a later genetic analysis, which treated that subset as a discovery cohort. Every discovery cohort repertoire had been produced on one sequencing platform. HLA typing covered class I and class II loci at four-digit resolution. Typing coverage differed by locus: A, B, C, DRB1 and DQB1 were typed in about 629-640 donors, DQA1 in about 550, DPA1 in 600 to 610, and DPB1 in 472. Roughly 5 DR-DQ haplotypes were handled as single units for association and clustering, since linkage in the cohort was strong. Across 300 to 500 genotyped donors of the cohort, an average of about 240,000 unique TCR beta nucleotide sequences per donor were sequenced, and 15% to 20% of those sequences were non-productive. Results and caveats for the whole study, not just this receptor: In a later analysis, most CMV-associated TCR beta chains were found to appear HLA-restricted, with HLA associations seemingly driven largely by CMV exposure. Linkage disequilibrium might explain the correlated functional status among segregating V segments, but an unknown experimental factor could not be excluded. Cytomegalovirus status was reported to be diagnosed by the classifier with high specificity and sensitivity in both the original and validation cohorts. Immune exposure information for the cohort was limited to CMV serostatus. Compared with the approximately 700-donor mean, donors in an Asian-associated ancestry cluster had fewer N-insertions in productive TCRs, according to a later genetic analysis. A total of 150 to 200 TCR beta chains were listed by the study as associated with cytomegalovirus. According to a later analysis, TCR association rates differed among HLA loci, with DRB1 alleles showing the most associated TCRs and HLA-C alleles showing the fewest. Broadly in line with IMGT annotations, most TCR beta V segments showed up in productive rearrangements about 90% or about 30% of the time in an earlier analysis of 587 of the donors. Strong co-occurrence of HLA alleles, especially DR and DQ, made assigning TCR associations to individual alleles difficult. A group of highly shared sequence variants was considered likely to be a technical artifact of the sequencing pipeline. A further reported finding was that TCR beta sequences accurately predicted the HLA-A and HLA-B alleles for most subjects in the first cohort. Roughly uniform sequencing depth across donors was assumed in presence/absence analyses, although this assumption may not hold. According to a later analysis, parvovirus B19, influenza, CMV and Epstein-Barr virus appeared linked to several top co-occurrence clusters. Because the 87-base-pair reads could not distinguish some IMGT-functional V segments, including TRBV6-2 and TRBV6-3, those segments were excluded. According to the authors, the approach could potentially be generalized to other disease states and immunological phenotypes. A later genetic analysis associated a missense DCLRE1C variant with V-gene and J-gene trimming of TCR beta chains, and an independent cohort replicated the association. In this cohort, only TCR beta chains were sequenced, and detectable features were limited by the absence of alpha or paired-chain data. Because HLA typing was unavailable for some donors at each locus, only the typed subset was used in association tests. At a false discovery rate of 0.05, a later analysis linked some 17,000 TCR beta sequences to specific HLA alleles. Three of the identified cytomegalovirus-associated TCR beta chains were confirmed in vitro to be specific for cytomegalovirus antigens. In a later analysis, HLA-associated TCR beta chains were found to be more clonally expanded and to have lower generation probabilities than equally common non-associated chains. Across donors, most TCR sequences were observed very rarely, whereas some public TCRs were present in many individuals. Because counts were too low, about 18 rarely observed V segments, including chromosome 9 orphons, were excluded from the earlier analysis of several hundred of the donors.

The germline V gene (reference sequence) yields SEHNR for CDR1 and FQNEAQ for CDR2. The cysteine opens and the phenylalanine closes a CDR3 of 14 amino acids. Only the CDR3 region is kept as DNA, spanning 42 bases read in frame from base 1. The junction shows trimming of 8 bases on V and 3 bases on J, plus 16 bases between the germline ends. The cohort comprised 550 to 700 healthy bone marrow donors. Cohort members were all nominally healthy when sampled, although unrecorded immune exposures were likely present. The donor tested CMV seropositive, placing the donor among the roughly 300 seropositive members of the cohort. Every donor gave a peripheral blood sample, and the peripheral blood mononuclear cells from that sample were used for TCR beta sequencing. Genomic DNA extraction from the blood cell samples was performed with the Qiagen DNeasy Blood Extraction Kit. The library was produced with the immunoSEQ multiplex PCR assay. For the multiplex PCR, a mixture combining 60 forward primers for TCR Vbeta segments and 13 reverse primers for TCR Jbeta segments was used. Amplification of the CDR3 region of rearranged TCR beta genes was performed with a multiplex PCR assay on genomic DNA. On the Illumina HiSeq System, the amplified TCR beta libraries were sequenced as 87-base-pair reads. In the original analysis: A later analysis tallied 75 million to 85 million unique TCR beta chains across the approximately 670 repertoires, and approximately 12 million of those chains were shared by two or more donors. A nearest-neighbor algorithm error-corrected the raw reads and collapsed the reads into unique sequences, merging closely related sequences to remove PCR and sequencing errors. CDR3 sequences were aligned to IMGT reference sequences to assign V, D and J gene segments. For a sequence to be retained, at least a six-nucleotide match to both a V gene segment and a J gene segment was required. Rearrangements were classified as productive when the CDR3 lacked stop codons and remained in frame with V and J, and all other rearrangements were classified as non-productive. Following IMGT convention, CDR3 was defined as the stretch from the second conserved V-encoded cysteine up to the conserved J-encoded phenylalanine. The earlier analysis of about 610 of the donors excluded any sequence lacking an unambiguous match to a single V gene segment. An earlier analysis of 500 to 700 of the donors classified V segments as functional when productive rearrangements were above 56.7% and as segregating when the standard deviation between donors was above 5%. To diagnose cytomegalovirus status from the catalog of TCR beta chain sequences, a statistical classification framework was built. In a later analysis, V and J genes were assigned by comparing TCR nucleotide sequences against IMGT/GENE-DB human TR gene sequences. Using the TCRdist pipeline, a later analysis assigned CDR3 sequences along with most-parsimonious VDJ recombination scenarios. In a later analysis, each TCR beta chain was defined by its CDR3 amino acid sequence together with its V-gene family, and reads lacking a unique V-gene family were excluded. In a later analysis, several hundred highly shared, low-generation-probability nucleotide sequences were removed to address suspected cross-contamination and a sequencing artifact. A later analysis calculated a clonal expansion index for each public chain from normalized within-repertoire ranks of inferred template counts. In a later analysis, generation probabilities were computed using a VDJ recombination model fitted to out-of-frame rearrangements, and the results were checked against IGoR. Hypergeometric tests were used in a later analysis to score TCR-TCR, TCR-HLA and TCR-CMV co-occurrence, with a repertoire-size bias correction applied to the TCR pairs. To estimate false discovery rates, a later analysis permuted the HLA or CMV assignments 20 times. In a later analysis, co-occurring TCRs were grouped with DBSCAN, and TCRdist sequence similarity was added when clustering was performed within HLA-allele-positive subsets. Repertoires with fewer than 30,000 or more than 120,000 public chains, plus five repertoires with anomalous nucleotide sharing, were excluded from co-occurrence clustering. Held by TCRdb, this immuneACCESS table contains in-frame sequences only and omits some clones. Under half of the omission traces to an unresolved V gene where checked; the cause of the rest is unknown. V, J and clone size are taken as reported in that table, and D and trimming were inferred from the DNA itself. Present in this sample are some 110,000 clones, around two thirds of which were seen just once. The ten biggest clones cover more than 4.5% of the sample.

The rearranged chain carries TRBV7-9 and TRBJ1-2, with a weak D call of TRBD1 (6 bases match). The source of this sequence is a man in his 60s in good health and CMV-seropositive. Sequencing was carried out using PBMCs. The CDR3 has the sequence CASGIGGHYYGYTF. The DNA reads TGTGCCAGCGGAATCGGGGGGCACTACTATGGCTACACCTTC.